This entry describes one T cell receptor beta chain. The V gene end was trimmed by 4 bases and the J gene end by 4 bases; junction bases not matched to a gene: 0. The CDR3 has 13 residues. Germline-derived CDR1 and CDR2 are MNHNY and SVGAGI (reference sequence). This sample was taken from a study of shared clonotypes between healthy human individuals. Amplification in unsorted PBMC replicate PCRs started from approximately 300 ng DNA, which equals 30,000 to 35,000 T cell genomes. TCRdb's table, derived via immunoSEQ multiplex PCR, lists solely in-frame clones and lacks some. The repertoire holds about half a million clones, around 79% seen once, with 10% to 15% in the top ten.

This sequence was found in a woman between 40 and 50 years old in good health. Some clones in this sample may be carry-over from other donors' samples. Material for sequencing was PBMCs. J is TRBJ2-7 and V is TRBV6-6; 11 nucleotides agree with TRBD1. CDR3 in DNA: TGTGCCAGCAGTTGGGACAGGGGGTACGAGCAGTACTTC. Protein product: CASSWDRGYEQYF.